The 4 T cell receptor beta chains given below trace back to one sample, sequenced in a study of early T cells in non-severe SARS-CoV-2 infection. MiXCR was run by TCRdb on the 5' RACE reads, yielding one entry per CDR3 protein. The table shows tens of thousands of distinct CDR3 sequences, with approximately 12% occurring only once. Sequences were derived from whole blood, sampled at baseline. The source is an adult who was a healthcare worker with PCR-confirmed SARS-CoV-2 infection or an uninfected control (not recorded which).

This clonotype has more than one count but fewer than ten. V usage is TRBV20-1 and J usage is TRBJ2-3, with D possibly TRBD2 on 7 matching bases. V was trimmed by 5 bases and J by 2 bases, leaving 20 bases between them. CDR1 is DFQATT and CDR2 is SNEGSKA in the germline V gene (reference sequence). The CDR3 is made up of 16 amino acids. The CDR3 DNA reads TGCAGTGCTGGCGTTCCGGGCGGGGGCCACACAGATACGCAGTATTTT. Its protein product is CSAGVPGGGHTDTQYF.

The rearrangement joins TRBV11-2 to TRBJ2-7; D possibly corresponds to TRBD1 (6 bases). Germline-derived CDR1 and CDR2 are SGHAT and FQNNGV. The CDR3 has 15 amino acids. V dropped 5 bases and J dropped 7 bases, with 21 bases sitting between them. The CDR3 nucleotides are TGTGCCAGCAGCCCAAGGGGACAAACCTCGGGTGAGCAGTACTTC. Encoded protein: CASSPRGQTSGEQYF.

This clonotype occurred a few times. V gene TRBV9 combines with J gene TRBJ1-1; D is undetermined. Germline lookup yields CDR1 SGDLS and CDR2 YYNGEE. This CDR3 is 15 amino acids long. V shed 0 bases and J shed 5 bases, with 14 bases lying between them. In nucleotides, the CDR3 is TGTGCCAGCAGCGTAGATGACGTCGAGTCAACTGAAGCTTTCTTT. Its translation is CASSVDDVESTEAFF.

Ten or more counts support this clonotype. The J gene is TRBJ2-1, the V gene TRBV6-4, with TRBD2 identical over 11 bases. V trimming: 6 bases; J trimming: 7 bases; junction bases outside the gene matches: 8. Looked up from germline, CDR1 is MRHNA and CDR2 is SNTAGT. The CDR3 contains 15 residues. The CDR3 loop reads CASSPTSGGGNEQFF. The CDR3 coding sequence is TGTGCCAGCAGCCCTACTAGCGGGGGAGGGAATGAGCAGTTCTTC.